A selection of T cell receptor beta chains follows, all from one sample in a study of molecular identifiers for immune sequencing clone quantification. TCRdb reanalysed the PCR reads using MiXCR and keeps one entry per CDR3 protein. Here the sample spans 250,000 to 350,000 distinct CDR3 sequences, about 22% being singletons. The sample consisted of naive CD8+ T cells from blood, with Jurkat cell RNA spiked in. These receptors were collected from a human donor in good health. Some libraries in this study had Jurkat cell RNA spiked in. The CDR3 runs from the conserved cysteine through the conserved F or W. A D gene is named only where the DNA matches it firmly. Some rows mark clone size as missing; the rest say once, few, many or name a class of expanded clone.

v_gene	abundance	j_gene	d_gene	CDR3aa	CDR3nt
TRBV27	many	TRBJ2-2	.	CASSLSGPGELFF	TGTGCCAGCAGTTTGTCCGGTCCCGGGGAGCTGTTTTTT
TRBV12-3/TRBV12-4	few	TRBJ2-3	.	CASSNWGAEKVDTQYF	TGTGCCAGCAGCAACTGGGGAGCTGAAAAGGTAGATACGCAGTATTTT
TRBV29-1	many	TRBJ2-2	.	CSVVVTGELFF	TGCAGCGTTGTAGTCACCGGGGAGCTGTTTTTT
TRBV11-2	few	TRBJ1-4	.	CASSIGLDEKLFF	TGTGCCAGCAGCATCGGACTGGATGAAAAACTGTTTTTT
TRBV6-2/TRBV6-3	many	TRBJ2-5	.	CASTRGQETQYF	TGTGCCAGCACCAGAGGACAAGAGACCCAGTACTTC
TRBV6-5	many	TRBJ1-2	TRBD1	CASWEAGQGNYGYTF	TGTGCCAGCTGGGAAGCGGGACAGGGGAACTATGGCTACACCTTC
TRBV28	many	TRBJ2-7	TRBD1	CASSNRGYNEQYF	TGTGCCAGCAGTAACAGGGGTTATAACGAGCAGTACTTC
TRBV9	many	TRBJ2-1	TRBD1	CASSEWDSTYNEQFF	TGTGCCAGCAGCGAGTGGGACAGTACCTACAATGAGCAGTTCTTC
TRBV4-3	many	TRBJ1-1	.	CASSQDKGMNTEAFF	TGCGCCAGCAGCCAAGACAAGGGGATGAACACTGAAGCTTTCTTT
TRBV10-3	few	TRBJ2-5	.	CAIRDAGETQYF	TGTGCCATCCGGGACGCTGGAGAGACCCAGTACTTC
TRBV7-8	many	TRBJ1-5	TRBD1	CASSLANRGDQPQHF	TGTGCCAGCAGCTTAGCAAACAGGGGGGATCAGCCCCAGCATTTT
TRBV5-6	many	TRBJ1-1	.	CASSLALEAFF	TGTGCCAGCAGCTTGGCTCTGGAAGCTTTCTTT
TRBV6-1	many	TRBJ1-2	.	CASSEVARLF	TGTGCCAGCAGTGAAGTGGCAAGGCTCTTC
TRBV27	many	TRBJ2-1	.	CASSLSSLINEQFF	TGTGCCAGCAGTTTATCCAGCCTGATTAATGAGCAGTTCTTC
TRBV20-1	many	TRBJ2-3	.	CSAPGEPDTQYF	TGCAGTGCCCCGGGAGAGCCAGATACGCAGTATTTT
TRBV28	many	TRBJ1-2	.	CASAPDLYGYTF	TGTGCCAGCGCCCCTGATCTCTATGGCTACACCTTC
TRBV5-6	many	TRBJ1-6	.	CASSFEGSGGSPLHF	TGTGCCAGCAGCTTTGAGGGATCCGGCGGCTCACCCCTCCACTTT
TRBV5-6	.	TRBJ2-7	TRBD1	CASSNRQGPYEQYF	TGTGCCAGCAGCAACAGACAGGGCCCCTACGAGCAGTACTTC
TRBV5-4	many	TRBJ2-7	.	CASSLGDGTYEQYF	TGTGCCAGCAGCCTGGGGGACGGTACCTACGAGCAGTACTTC
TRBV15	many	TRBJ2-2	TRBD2	CATSRGLAGPVELFF	TGTGCCACCAGCAGAGGGCTAGCGGGTCCAGTAGAGCTGTTTTTT
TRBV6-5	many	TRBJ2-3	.	CASMGSPDTQYF	TGTGCCAGCATGGGGTCCCCAGATACGCAGTATTTT
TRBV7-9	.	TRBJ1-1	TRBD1	CASSSTGEWSEAFF	TGTGCCAGCAGTTCGACAGGGGAATGGAGTGAAGCTTTCTTT
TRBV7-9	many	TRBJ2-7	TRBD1	CASSLAGTANYEQYF	TGTGCCAGCAGCTTAGCCGGGACAGCGAACTACGAGCAGTACTTC
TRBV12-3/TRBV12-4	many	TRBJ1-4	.	CASSLVGLEKLFF	TGTGCCAGCAGTTTAGTCGGGCTTGAAAAACTGTTTTTT
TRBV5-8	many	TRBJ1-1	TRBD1	CASSFRTGAMNTEAFF	TGTGCCAGCAGCTTCCGGACAGGGGCTATGAACACTGAAGCTTTCTTT
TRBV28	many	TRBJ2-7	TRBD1	CASSSRQGAFEQYF	TGTGCCAGCAGTAGCCGACAGGGGGCTTTCGAGCAGTACTTC
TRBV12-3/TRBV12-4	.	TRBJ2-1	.	CASSPSWNEQFF	TGTGCCAGCAGCCCTAGCTGGAATGAGCAGTTCTTC
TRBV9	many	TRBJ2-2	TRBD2	CASSPQRENTGELFF	TGTGCCAGCAGCCCCCAGCGGGAGAACACCGGGGAGCTGTTTTTT
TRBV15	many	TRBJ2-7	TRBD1	CATSRAGTGDYEQYF	TGTGCCACCAGCAGAGCCGGGACAGGGGACTACGAGCAGTACTTC
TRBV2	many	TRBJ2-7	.	CASSGSQRGREQYF	TGTGCCAGCAGTGGTTCCCAACGGGGACGCGAGCAGTACTTC
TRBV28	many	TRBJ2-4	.	CASSQTGRRHVF	TGTGCCAGCAGTCAAACAGGCCGGCGTCACGTCTTC
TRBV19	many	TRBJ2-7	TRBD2	CASSPLAGSYEQYF	TGTGCCAGTAGTCCCCTAGCGGGTTCTTACGAGCAGTACTTC
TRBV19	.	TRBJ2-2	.	CASSIVSGGYYTRELFF	TGTGCCAGTAGTATAGTTTCCGGGGGCTATTACACCCGGGAGCTGTTTTTT
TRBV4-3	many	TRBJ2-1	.	CASSPEQWGGYPYNEQFF	TGCGCCAGCAGCCCGGAACAATGGGGGGGCTATCCCTACAATGAGCAGTTCTTC
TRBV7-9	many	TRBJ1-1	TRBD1	CASSRNRGSSTEAFF	TGTGCCAGCAGCAGAAACAGGGGCTCGAGCACTGAAGCTTTCTTT
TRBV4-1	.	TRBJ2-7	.	CASSPSVTHYEQYF	TGCGCCAGCAGCCCCTCAGTGACCCACTACGAGCAGTACTTC
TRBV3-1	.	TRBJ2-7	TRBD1	CASSQAGTGRTYEQYF	TGTGCCAGCAGCCAGGCAGGGACAGGGCGGACCTACGAGCAGTACTTC
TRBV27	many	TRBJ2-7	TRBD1	CASSLQGVHYEQYF	TGTGCCAGCAGTTTACAGGGGGTCCACTACGAGCAGTACTTC
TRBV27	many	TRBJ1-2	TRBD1	CASSFQGSGGYGYTF	TGTGCCAGCAGTTTCCAAGGATCAGGGGGCTATGGCTACACCTTC
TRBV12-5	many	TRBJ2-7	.	CASGPTYEQYF	TGTGCTAGTGGGCCCACCTACGAGCAGTACTTC
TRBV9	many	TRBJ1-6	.	CASSVDQGGFSSPLHF	TGTGCCAGCAGCGTAGACCAGGGAGGTTTTTCGTCACCCCTCCACTTT
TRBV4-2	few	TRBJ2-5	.	CASSHIAPEQPQYF	TGTGCCAGCAGCCACATAGCGCCAGAGCAACCTCAGTACTTC
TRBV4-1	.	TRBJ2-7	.	CASSRGASYEQYF	TGCGCCAGCAGCCGAGGGGCCTCCTACGAGCAGTACTTC
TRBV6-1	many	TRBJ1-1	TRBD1	CASRNQGARAFF	TGTGCCAGCAGGAATCAGGGGGCGCGGGCTTTCTTT
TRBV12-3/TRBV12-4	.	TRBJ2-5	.	CASSVNQDSQETQYF	TGTGCCAGCAGTGTAAACCAGGACAGCCAAGAGACCCAGTACTTC